This T cell receptor beta chain was obtained from a study of T-cell reconstitution after alpha-beta-depleted transplantation in children. Study-level results: In patients about two months after transplant, alpha-beta T cells reportedly arose from several hundred expanded graft clones. Surviving recipient T cells and intrathymic progenitors accounted for some patients' high TCRbeta diversity at day 60. Newly generated T cells supplied most T-cell counts and diversity one year post-transplant.

It was with unique molecular identifiers that the TCRbeta library was prepared. TCRdb used MiXCR to reprocess the PCR reads, holding one entry per CDR3 protein. Of a few hundred thousand distinct CDR3 sequences listed, roughly 17% are singletons. Worth noting for this clonotype: As yet, its antigen is unknown.

Trimming cost V 4 bases and J 1 base; bases outside gene matches: 15. The CDR3 has 17 amino acids. Germline V lookup: CDR1 SQVTM, CDR2 ANQGSEA. The sample here was PBMCs, mostly from graft donor cells, taken 360 days after TCRalphabeta/CD19-depleted stem cell transplant. The source is a boy younger than two who had a stem cell transplant for Wiskott-Aldrich syndrome, so the T cells may come from the graft donor. The rearrangement uses TRBV29-1 and TRBJ1-1, with 7 bases matching TRBD1. The chain's CDR3 is CSVVGTRGRGGNTEAFF. The CDR3 DNA reads as TGCAGCGTTGTGGGGACCAGGGGCAGGGGGGGGAACACTGAAGCTTTCTTT.